The entry below gives a single TCR beta chain sequence along with its context. Its antigen specificity is not known. Within one base of it there is no much larger clone, and no base qualities were kept. The cohort consisted of some 730 healthy bone marrow donors. At the time of sampling, every cohort member was nominally healthy, though immune exposures that went unrecorded were likely present. The donor was CMV seropositive and was included in the group of almost 300 seropositive cohort members. Every donor gave a peripheral blood sample, and the peripheral blood mononuclear cells from that sample were used for TCR beta sequencing. Genomic DNA was extracted from the blood cell samples with the Qiagen DNeasy Blood Extraction Kit. Taken from cysteine to phenylalanine, the CDR3 has 15 residues. The CDR3 DNA has 45 bases and is translated from base 1. Trimming at the junction amounts to 0 bases on V and 2 bases on J, and the germline ends lie 8 bases apart. Based on the germline V gene, the CDR1 and CDR2 sequences are LGHNA and YNFKEQ.

The data belong to a study of cytomegalovirus exposure and HLA in healthy donors (dated by TCRdb to the late 2010s). A note on the overall study: An earlier analysis of some 600 of the donors reported 276 Gb of sequence data and 100 million to 120 million unique TCR beta sequences obtained from roughly 180 million T cells. HLA typing covered class I and class II loci at four-digit resolution. A handful of DR-DQ haplotypes were handled as single units for association and clustering because linkage in the cohort was strong. Roughly 300 gigabases of sequencing data and approximately 85 million unique TCR sequences were included in an early release covering about 620 HLA-typed donors. Genome-wide SNP genotypes for about 60% of the roughly 670 donors were used in a later genetic analysis, which treated that subset as a discovery cohort. Donor age, sex, ethnicity and CMV serostatus were compiled together with the repertoire data. In an earlier analysis of 587 of the donors, high-throughput TCR beta sequencing was used to judge whether each TCR beta V gene segment behaved as functional or pseudogenic. A separate validation cohort of approximately 120 different subjects was used in addition to the approximately 610-subject first cohort. Typing coverage differed by locus: A, B, C, DRB1 and DQB1 were typed in about 629-640 donors, DQA1 in approximately 520, DPA1 in 600 to 610, and DPB1 in roughly 470. The study used immunosequencing to profile the T cell repertoires of some 600 subjects and linked those repertoires to cytomegalovirus serostatus. A later analysis re-analyzed previously published TCR beta repertoires from 600 to 850 donors and added high-resolution HLA genotyping to study TCR occurrence patterns. Among the roughly 410 genotyped donors, around 81% belonged to the genetic ancestry cluster associated with self-reported Caucasian donors. In the later analysis, no new phenotypic data were used to find candidate immune exposures; instead, reliance was placed on TCR beta sequences and their occurrence across donors. Among over 350 genotyped donors of the cohort, an average of around 240,000 unique TCR beta nucleotide sequences were sequenced per donor, about a sixth of them non-productive. Every discovery cohort repertoire had been produced on one sequencing platform. The study aimed to test whether cataloging public T cell receptors could reveal signatures of past pathogen exposure. High-throughput TCR immunosequencing, statistical association of individual TCRs with disease status, and machine learning were combined to predict cytomegalovirus infection status. General study outcomes and caveats: A later genetic analysis associated a missense DCLRE1C variant with V-gene and J-gene trimming of TCR beta chains, and an independent cohort replicated the association. The study gave a list of 150 to 200 TCR beta chains associated with cytomegalovirus. A later genetic analysis reported fewer N-insertions in productive TCRs among donors in an Asian-associated ancestry cluster than the roughly 720-donor mean. Correlated functional status among segregating V segments might be attributable to linkage disequilibrium, but an unknown experimental factor could not be ruled out. Seventeen rarely observed V segments, including chromosome 9 orphons, were excluded from the earlier analysis of just under 600 of the donors because counts were too low. Because some donors lacked HLA typing at each locus, the association tests relied only on the typed subset. Most TCR sequences were observed very rarely across donors, whereas some public TCRs were present in many individuals. The classifier was reported to diagnose cytomegalovirus status with high specificity and sensitivity in both the original cohort and the validation cohort. Sequencing depth was assumed to be roughly uniform across donors in the presence/absence analyses, though that assumption may not hold. For the cohort, immune exposure information was limited to CMV serostatus. In vitro tests confirmed that a few of the cytomegalovirus-associated TCR beta chains recognize cytomegalovirus antigens. Strong co-occurrence of HLA alleles, especially DR and DQ, made assigning TCR associations to individual alleles difficult. In this cohort, only TCR beta chains were sequenced, and detectable features were limited by the absence of alpha or paired-chain data. A later analysis found that most CMV-associated TCR beta chains appeared HLA-restricted, with HLA associations seemingly driven largely by CMV exposure. According to a later analysis, parvovirus B19, influenza, CMV and Epstein-Barr virus appeared linked to several top co-occurrence clusters. The authors suggested that the approach could potentially be generalized to other disease states and immunological phenotypes. In a later analysis, TCR association rates were found to vary across HLA loci, with the most associated TCRs seen for DRB1 alleles and the fewest for HLA-C alleles. A later analysis found that HLA-associated TCR beta chains were more clonally expanded and had lower generation probabilities than equally common non-associated chains. A further reported finding was that TCR beta sequences accurately predicted the HLA-A and HLA-B alleles for most subjects in the first cohort. An earlier analysis of around 500 of the donors showed that most TCR beta V segments appeared in productive rearrangements either about 87% or about 30% of the time, which broadly matched IMGT annotations. A later analysis associated 15,000 to 20,000 TCR beta sequences with specific HLA alleles at a false discovery rate of 0.05. A group of highly shared sequence variants was considered likely to be a technical artifact of the sequencing pipeline. Because the 87-base-pair reads could not distinguish some IMGT-functional V segments, including TRBV6-2 and TRBV6-3, those segments were excluded.

The library was obtained by the immunoSEQ multiplex PCR assay. The multiplex PCR relied on a mix of 60 forward primers for TCR Vbeta segments and 13 reverse primers for TCR Jbeta segments. The CDR3 region of rearranged TCR beta genes was amplified from genomic DNA by a multiplex PCR assay. Amplified TCR beta libraries were sequenced as 87-base-pair reads on the Illumina HiSeq System. Per the original workflow: Across the 670 or so repertoires, a later analysis counted some 80 million unique TCR beta chains, approximately 10 million of which were shared by at least two donors. Raw reads were error-corrected and collapsed into unique sequences with a nearest-neighbor algorithm that merged closely related sequences to remove PCR and sequencing errors. V, D and J gene segments were assigned by aligning CDR3 sequences to IMGT reference sequences. For a sequence to be retained, a match of at least six nucleotides was required to both a V gene segment and a J gene segment. Rearrangements were called productive when the CDR3 lacked stop codons and stayed in frame with V and J; all others were non-productive. CDR3 was defined according to IMGT convention as the region running from the second conserved V-encoded cysteine to the conserved J-encoded phenylalanine. The earlier analysis of roughly 590 of the donors excluded any sequence lacking an unambiguous match to a single V gene segment. An earlier analysis of fewer than 750 of the donors classified V segments as functional when productive rearrangements were above 56.7% and as segregating when the standard deviation between donors was above 5%. A statistical classification framework was developed to diagnose cytomegalovirus status using the catalog of TCR beta chain sequences. V and J gene assignment, in a later analysis, came from comparing TCR nucleotide sequences with IMGT/GENE-DB human TR gene sequences. Using the TCRdist pipeline, a later analysis assigned CDR3 sequences along with most-parsimonious VDJ recombination scenarios. In a later analysis, each TCR beta chain was defined by its CDR3 amino acid sequence together with its V-gene family, and reads without a unique V-gene family were excluded. As a way to deal with suspected cross-contamination and a sequencing artifact, a later analysis dropped 450 to 700 nucleotide sequences that were highly shared and had low generation probability. In a later analysis, a clonal expansion index was calculated for each public chain from normalized within-repertoire ranks of inferred template counts. In a later analysis, generation probabilities were computed with a VDJ recombination model fitted to out-of-frame rearrangements, and the resulting probabilities were checked against IGoR. In a later analysis, hypergeometric tests were used to score TCR-TCR, TCR-HLA and TCR-CMV co-occurrence, with a repertoire-size bias correction applied to TCR pairs. To estimate false discovery rates, a later analysis permuted the HLA or CMV assignments 20 times. In a later analysis, co-occurring TCRs were grouped using DBSCAN, and TCRdist sequence similarity was added for clustering within HLA-allele-positive subsets. Repertoires with fewer than 30,000 or more than 120,000 public chains, plus five repertoires with anomalous nucleotide sharing, were excluded from co-occurrence clustering. TCRdb mirrors the immuneACCESS table, restricted to in-frame sequences. Some clones are absent from its copies; in checked studies, under half trace to an unresolved V gene, and the reason for the others is unknown. Clonal size and the V and J genes are those of that table, whereas D and trimming came from the DNA. Across this sample there are approximately 85,000 clones, with roughly 60% seen only once. The top ten hold around 5.5% of the sample.

The sequence was obtained from a woman in her 30s in good health and CMV-seropositive. The material sequenced was PBMCs. The rearranged segments are TRBV4-2 and TRBJ1-3, with TRBD1 as a weak D call on 5 bases. The bases are TGTGCCAGCAGCCAAGACGGGGGAGCTGGAAACACCATATATTTT. It is translated as CASSQDGGAGNTIYF.